A single sample is the source of the 30 T cell receptor beta chains below, sequenced in a study of CD8 T cells in ankylosing spondylitis. The antigens for these receptors are not known. TCRdb itself ran the 5' RACE reads through MiXCR, one entry per CDR3 protein. This table holds 700,000 or so distinct CDR3 sequences, roughly 19% found once. Study-level findings and limits: A TCR beta motif of under 10 highly homologous variants appeared characteristic of ankylosing spondylitis blood.

Sequenced sample: blood, either unsorted or a sorted T cell fraction (not recorded which). These TCRs come from a male donor with ankylosing spondylitis.

CDR3 nucleotides: TGTGCCAGCAGCCAGACCGGGCCTAGCACAGATACGCAGTATTTT. This sequence encodes CASSQTGPSTDTQYF. The rearrangement links TRBV3-1 to TRBJ2-3; unclear D gene. V gave up 3 bases and J gave up 0 bases, with 10 bases separating them. The CDR3 totals 15 residues. Germline values: CDR1 LGHDT, CDR2 YNNKEL (reference sequence).

This clonotype showed up just a few times. The chain couples TRBV4-1 to TRBJ2-5; 9 nucleotides line up with TRBD1. This CDR3 is 16 amino acids long. Germline CDR1 MGHRA, CDR2 YSYEKL. V dropped 5 bases and J dropped 5; count of bases not matched to a gene: 12. This chain's CDR3 is CASSTSDTGGWETQYF. For the CDR3, the DNA is TGCGCCAGCAGCACGAGCGATACAGGGGGCTGGGAGACCCAGTACTTC.

A few counts support this clonotype. V is TRBV6-1 and J is TRBJ2-5; D may correspond to TRBD1 or TRBD2 (5 bases each). Trimming left V 2 bases short and J 2 bases short, with 12 bases between. The V gene's germline CDR1 is MNHNS and CDR2 SASEGT. CDR3 length: 15 residues. CDR3 sequence reads: CASSERGRKQETQYF. As DNA, the CDR3 is TGTGCCAGCAGTGAACGGGGACGGAAACAAGAGACCCAGTACTTC.

The table lists this clonotype with a few counts. The chain combines TRBV5-1 with TRBJ1-4; D not resolved. There are 16 residues in the CDR3. Germline V gives CDR1 SGHRS, CDR2 YFSETQ. The ends were cut back, 0 bases at V and 0 bases at J, with 9 bases in the middle. The CDR3 DNA reads TGCGCCAGCAGCTTGGACAGTTCTGCAACTAATGAAAAACTGTTTTTT. Its translation is CASSLDSSATNEKLFF.

This clonotype occurred a few times. V usage is TRBV20-1 and J usage is TRBJ2-1; the match to TRBD1 covers 9 bases. The CDR3 loop spans 14 amino acids. The V gene end was trimmed by 5 bases and the J gene end by 6 bases; junction bases not matched to a gene: 8. CDR1 is DFQATT, CDR2 SNEGSKA, per germline (reference sequence). The DNA of the CDR3 is TGCAGTGCTGTACAGGGGGCGAGAGGCAATGAGCAGTTCTTC. This translates into CSAVQGARGNEQFF.

This clonotype occurred a few times. The genes are TRBV2 and TRBJ2-1; TRBD2 matches 9 bases. Germline CDR1 is SNHLY and CDR2 is FYNNEI. V lost 7 bases to trimming and J lost 2 bases; unmatched junction nucleotides: 3. This CDR3 comprises 14 residues. CDR3 bases: TGTGCCAGCAAGGAGCGGGGGGCCTACAATGAGCAGTTCTTC. This sequence encodes CASKERGAYNEQFF.

A few counts support this clonotype. This chain connects TRBV6-1 to TRBJ2-2; 8 bases map to TRBD2. The V segment lost 6 bases and the J segment 5 bases; nucleotides outside the gene matches: 8. The CDR3 is made up of 15 amino acids. Germline values: CDR1 MNHNS, CDR2 SASEGT. Here the CDR3 DNA reads TGTGCCAGCAGCCATACTAGCGGCCCAACCGGGGAGCTGTTTTTT. Its translation is CASSHTSGPTGELFF.

In its sample, this clonotype was seen many times. The chain links TRBV9 to TRBJ2-7; a possible D gene is TRBD1 (6 bases). V was cut by 3 bases and J by 0 bases, with 13 bases left in between. The germline CDR1 and CDR2 sequences are SGDLS and YYNGEE. The CDR3 spans 15 residues. In nucleotides, the CDR3 is TGTGCCAGCAGCGCCGCCCCGGGACACTCCTACGAGCAGTACTTC. Translated, it gives CASSAAPGHSYEQYF.

This clonotype was seen only a few times. This sequence joins TRBV10-3 and TRBJ2-1; D is perhaps TRBD1 (5 bases). The CDR3 contains 14 residues. Germline V gene data show CDR1 as ENHRY and CDR2 as SYGVKD. Trimming took off 3 bases at V and 3 bases at J, with 9 bases between the two ends. The CDR3 spells CAISDRAGYNEQFF. The CDR3 DNA sequence: TGTGCCATCAGTGACAGGGCAGGCTACAATGAGCAGTTCTTC.

This clonotype showed up just a few times. J is TRBJ2-5 and V is TRBV25-1; D perhaps matches TRBD1 (5 bases). Looked up from germline, CDR1 is MGHDK and CDR2 is SYGVNS. V was cut by 3 bases and J by 4 bases, with 9 bases left in between. The CDR3 has 13 residues. CDR3 sequence: CASSDRVIETQYF. The CDR3 DNA sequence: TGTGCCAGCAGTGACAGGGTGATAGAGACCCAGTACTTC.

The gene calls are TRBV5-1 and TRBJ1-2; 7 nucleotides line up with TRBD1. Germline V lookup: CDR1 SGHRS, CDR2 YFSETQ. The CDR3 has 15 amino acids. With 3 bases clipped from V and 4 bases from J, the junction kept 9 bases outside the gene matches. The CDR3 sequence: CASSSLRGQIYGYTF. The CDR3 DNA follows: TGCGCCAGCAGCTCCCTAAGGGGACAGATCTATGGCTACACCTTC.

This clonotype came up a few times. The chain carries TRBV5-1 and TRBJ2-7, with D possibly TRBD2 on 6 matching bases. This CDR3 spans 15 amino acids. Trimming pared 4 bases from V and 1 base from J, leaving 15 bases between. Per the germline V gene, CDR1 is SGHRS and CDR2 is YFSETQ. CDR3 sequence (DNA): TGCGCCAGCAGCGCCTCCCTAGCGCGATCCTACGAGCAGTACTTC. Translating gives CASSASLARSYEQYF.

This clonotype appeared a few times. The chain has TRBV5-1 and TRBJ1-2, with 7 bases aligning to TRBD1. The CDR3 contains 14 residues. CDR1 SGHRS and CDR2 YFSETQ come from the germline V gene. Trimming removed 4 bases from V and 5 bases from J; junction bases left unmatched: 8. This CDR3 reads CASSKEPQGYGYTF. The CDR3 nucleotides read TGCGCCAGCAGCAAAGAACCACAGGGGTATGGCTACACCTTC. Supplemented by reference TRBV5-1 and TRBJ1-2, the full variable domain reads KAGVTQTPRYLIKTRGQQVTLSCSPISGHRSVSWYQQTPGQGLQFLFEYFSETQRNKGNFPGRFSGRQFSNSRSEMNVSTLELGDSALYLCASSKEPQGYGYTFGSGTRLTVV.

The genes are TRBV21-1 and TRBJ1-2. TRBV21-1 is a pseudogene locus. CDR3 length: 15 amino acids. The CDR3 loop is CASSKVGRAFYGYTF. CDR3 DNA: TGTGCCAGCAGCAAAGTGGGCAGGGCCTTCTATGGCTACACCTTC.

The CDR3 reads CASSQGISSGTDTQYF. CDR3 DNA: TGCGCCAGCAGCCAGGGGATATCTAGCGGCACAGATACGCAGTATTTT. The chain employs TRBV4-1 and TRBJ2-3, with D possibly TRBD2 on 6 matching bases. V was pared by 3 bases and J by 1 base, with 14 bases between. The V gene's germline CDR1 is MGHRA and CDR2 YSYEKL. This CDR3 is 16 amino acids long.

The chain uses TRBV3-1 and TRBJ2-7, with no clear D. Germline V gene lookup returns CDR1 LGHDT and CDR2 YNNKEL (reference sequence). Trimming took 1 base from V and 7 from J, leaving 14 bases between them. The CDR3 covers 14 residues. The CDR3 region has the DNA TGTGCCAGCAGCCAAGCCCTCAGGTTCGGGGAGCAGTACTTC. Protein product: CASSQALRFGEQYF.

This clonotype was detected only a few times. The gene calls are TRBV10-3 and TRBJ1-3; D remains ambiguous. Per the germline V gene, CDR1 is ENHRY and CDR2 is SYGVKD. Between the trimmed V and J ends, which lost 2 bases and 4 bases, there was a span of 6 bases. The CDR3 contains 13 residues. The CDR3 region has the DNA TGTGCCATCAGTGAGGCGGGAGGAAACACCATATATTTT. Its translation: CAISEAGGNTIYF.

This clonotype occurred a few times. The chain uses TRBV5-6 and TRBJ2-6; no firm D call. This CDR3 contains 15 residues. With 7 bases removed from V and 3 bases from J, the gap between germline ends came to 14 bases. Germline CDR1 is SGHDT and CDR2 is YYEEEE. The CDR3 region is CASGAPIFGANVLTF. The CDR3 bases are TGTGCCAGCGGAGCCCCTATTTTTGGGGCCAACGTCCTGACTTTC.

The chain links TRBV20-1 to TRBJ2-7, with 8 positions matching TRBD1. The CDR3 covers 15 residues. Per germline, CDR1 DFQATT and CDR2 SNEGSKA (reference sequence). With V trimmed by 3 bases and J by 6 bases, 13 bases remained unmatched. This chain's CDR3 is CSASASRPGGLEQYF. In nucleotides, the CDR3 is TGCAGTGCTAGTGCGTCGAGGCCAGGGGGCCTCGAGCAGTACTTC.

The V and J genes are TRBV28 and TRBJ2-7, with a tentative D call TRBD2 (5 bases). Germline V gives CDR1 MDHEN, CDR2 SYDVKM. V was pared by 4 bases and J by 6 bases, with 10 bases between. The CDR3 spans 12 residues. Here the CDR3 reads CASSSIAPEQYF. The CDR3 coding sequence is TGTGCCAGCAGTTCCATAGCGCCCGAGCAGTACTTC.

This clonotype was counted a few times. The J gene is TRBJ1-3, the V gene TRBV4-1; 8 positions agree with TRBD1. The germline V gene has CDR1 MGHRA and CDR2 YSYEKL. This CDR3 has 17 residues. V gave up 2 bases and J gave up 3 bases; unmatched junction bases: 9. CDR3 amino acids: CASSQPVRGLIGNTIYF. The DNA of the CDR3 is TGCGCCAGCAGCCAACCCGTCAGGGGGCTCATTGGAAACACCATATATTTT.

This clonotype was counted between two and nine times. J is TRBJ1-4 and V is TRBV13; 8 bases match TRBD1. The trim removed 5 bases at V and 5 bases at J, leaving 7 bases unmatched. The CDR3 length is 15 residues. Germline loops: CDR1 PRHDT, CDR2 FYEKMQ (reference sequence). CDR3 in amino acids: CASSTGTGLNEKLFF. CDR3 in DNA: TGTGCCAGCAGCACCGGGACAGGTTTAAATGAAAAACTGTTTTTT.

This clonotype was picked up many times. The chain joins TRBV30 to TRBJ2-7; D is undetermined. Trimming removed 2 bases from V and 2 bases from J, with 7 bases in between. The germline V gene has CDR1 GTSNPN and CDR2 SVGIG (reference sequence). The CDR3 totals 12 residues. The CDR3 sequence is CAWSYRTYEQYF. Here the CDR3 DNA reads TGTGCCTGGAGTTACCGGACCTACGAGCAGTACTTC.

This clonotype was observed a handful of times. The genes are TRBV5-1 and TRBJ1-1; D is uncertain. V lost 1 base, J lost 4 bases, and 8 bases lay in between. Germline-derived CDR1 and CDR2 are SGHRS and YFSETQ. The CDR3 is 13 residues long. CDR3 residues: CASSLMDGTEAFF. The CDR3 DNA reads as TGCGCCAGCAGCTTGATGGACGGCACTGAAGCTTTCTTT.

CDR3 protein: CASSVTGTAEQYF. The CDR3 bases are TGTGCCAGCAGCGTAACCGGGACAGCCGAGCAGTACTTC. The chain has TRBV9 and TRBJ2-7, with TRBD1 matching 7 bases. After removal of 1 base from V and 6 bases from J, the junction contained 4 bases not matched to a gene. The length of the CDR3 is 13 residues. The germline CDR1 and CDR2 sequences are SGDLS and YYNGEE.

This clonotype was seen more than once but under ten times. The J gene is TRBJ2-1, the V gene TRBV15; 14 bases agree with TRBD2. J gave up 2 bases and V 1 base, and 4 bases lay outside the gene matches. In germline, CDR1 is LNHNV, CDR2 YYDKDF (reference sequence). The CDR3 runs to 18 residues. The CDR3 region is CATSRVGGLAGAYNEQFF. The CDR3, as DNA: TGTGCCACCAGCAGAGTAGGGGGACTAGCGGGAGCCTACAATGAGCAGTTCTTC.

The chain combines TRBV12-3 or TRBV12-4 with TRBJ2-7; possible D gene TRBD1, 5 bases. The CDR3 covers 14 residues. Trimming shortened V by 4 bases and J by 0 bases, and 10 bases separated the two germline ends. The CDR3 DNA is TGTGCCAGCAGTTCCGACAGCGACTCCTACGAGCAGTACTTC. This gives the protein CASSSDSDSYEQYF.

This chain connects TRBV12-3 or TRBV12-4 to TRBJ2-1; TRBD1 matches 7 bases. This CDR3 is 14 amino acids long. The V and J ends lost 4 bases and 9 bases, in that order; junction bases with no gene match: 9. For the CDR3, the DNA is TGTGCCAGCAGTTCATCCGGGACAGTAGGTGAGCAGTTCTTC. This encodes CASSSSGTVGEQFF.

This clonotype has more than one count but fewer than ten. The chain uses TRBV7-8 and TRBJ2-7, with D possibly matching TRBD2 (6 bases). Germline loops: CDR1 SGHVS, CDR2 FQNEAQ. The CDR3 length is 14 residues. With 1 base removed from V and 6 bases from J, the gap between germline ends came to 13 bases. CDR3 in amino acids: CASSLGSGPGEQYF. CDR3 DNA: TGTGCCAGCAGCTTAGGCAGCGGGCCGGGCGAGCAGTACTTC.

This chain connects TRBV19 to TRBJ1-6; 7 positions match TRBD1. CDR1 LNHDA and CDR2 SQIVND come from the germline V gene (reference sequence). CDR3 length: 14 residues. Germline trimming cut 3 bases from V and 7 bases from J; bases unmatched to any gene: 3. As DNA, the CDR3 is TGTGCCAGTAGTATGGGACAGCCAAATTCACCCCTCCACTTT. Protein: CASSMGQPNSPLHF.